This entry describes one T cell receptor (beta chain). Germline loops: CDR1 SGHDT, CDR2 YYEEEE. This CDR3 has 18 amino acids. The V gene end was trimmed by 0 bases and the J gene end by 1 base; junction bases not matched to a gene: 6. Per the study methods: Amplification from reference gene primers served as the basis for estimated nucleated cell counts. Here immunoSEQ multiplex PCR was the method, and the copy in TCRdb shows in-frame clones only, minus some. From that table come the V and J calls and clone size; the DNA was used to work out D and trimming. The data show roughly 240,000 clones, 65% to 90% seen once. The data were taken from a study of blood T cell repertoires in COVID-19.

The origin of this receptor is a man aged 35 to 55 who had recovered from COVID-19. Sequencing input: peripheral blood. The V gene is TRBV5-6, the J gene TRBJ2-3; 12 bases fit TRBD2. This chain's CDR3 is CASSLGLAGVGGTDTQYF. The CDR3 DNA is TGTGCCAGCAGCTTGGGACTAGCGGGAGTTGGTGGCACAGATACGCAGTATTTT.